The clone carrying this TCR beta chain was picked up a small number of times. Its antigen is currently unknown. V lost 3 bases, J lost 0 bases, and 11 bases lay in between. Germline V CDR1 and CDR2: SEHNR, FQNEAQ (reference sequence). The CDR3 is made up of 15 amino acids. Sample-barcoded 5' priming and a J-beta primer mix drove a second PCR of roughly 6 to 12 cycles. Any given sample supplied a minimum of 3 million CDR3-containing paired-end reads. TCRdb independently ran MiXCR on the 5' RACE reads; one entry per CDR3 protein. The sample carries about 730,000 distinct CDR3 sequences, roughly 47% recorded once. Healthy Caucasian individuals from Russia aged 6 to 90 served as donors. The sample originates from a study of blood T cells in healthy people across ages. Study findings and constraints: Per million T cells, the diversity of TCR beta decreased roughly linearly as age advanced.

The receptor was isolated from a woman in her sixties in good health. The chain employs TRBV7-9 and TRBJ1-2, with a tentative D call TRBD1 (5 bases). The material sequenced was blood. The CDR3 bases are TGTGCCAGCAGCTTCCAGGGATCGGCTAACTATGGCTACACCTTC. Translating gives CASSFQGSANYGYTF.